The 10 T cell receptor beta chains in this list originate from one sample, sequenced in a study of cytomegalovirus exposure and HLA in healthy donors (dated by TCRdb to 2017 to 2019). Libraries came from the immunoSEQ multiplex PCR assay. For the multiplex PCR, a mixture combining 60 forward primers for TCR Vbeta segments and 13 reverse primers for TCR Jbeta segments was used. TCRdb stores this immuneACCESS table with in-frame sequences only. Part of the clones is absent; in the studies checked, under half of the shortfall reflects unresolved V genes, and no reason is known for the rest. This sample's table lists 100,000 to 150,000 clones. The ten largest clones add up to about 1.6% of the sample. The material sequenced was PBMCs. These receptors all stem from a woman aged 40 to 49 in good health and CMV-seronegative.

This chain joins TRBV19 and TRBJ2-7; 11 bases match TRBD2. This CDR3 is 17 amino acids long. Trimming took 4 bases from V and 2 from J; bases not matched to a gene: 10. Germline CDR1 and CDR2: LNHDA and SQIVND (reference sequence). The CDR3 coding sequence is TGTGCCAGTAGTACATCGGGACTAGCGGAATTTGCCTACGAGCAGTACTTC. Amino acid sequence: CASSTSGLAEFAYEQYF. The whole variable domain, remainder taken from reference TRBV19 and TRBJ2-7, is DGGITQSPKYLFRKEGQNVTLSCEQNLNHDAMYWYRQDPGQGLRLIYYSQIVNDFQKGDIAEGYSVSREKKESFPLTVTSAQKNPTAFYLCASSTSGLAEFAYEQYFGPGTRLTVT.

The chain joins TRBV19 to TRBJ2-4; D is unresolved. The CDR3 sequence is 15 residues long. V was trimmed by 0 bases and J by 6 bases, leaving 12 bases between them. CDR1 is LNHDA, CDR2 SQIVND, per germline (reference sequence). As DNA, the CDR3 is TGTGCCAGTAGTATAGATAACCAGGCCCGAAACATTCAGTACTTC. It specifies CASSIDNQARNIQYF.

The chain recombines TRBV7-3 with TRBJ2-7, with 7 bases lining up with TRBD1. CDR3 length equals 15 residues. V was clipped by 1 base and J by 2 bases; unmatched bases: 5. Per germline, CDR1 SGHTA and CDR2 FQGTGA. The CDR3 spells CASSLRPDRAYEQYF. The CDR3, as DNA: TGTGCCAGCAGCTTAAGGCCCGACAGGGCCTACGAGCAGTACTTC. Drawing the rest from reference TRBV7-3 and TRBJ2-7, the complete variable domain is GAGVSQTPSNKVTEKGKYVELRCDPISGHTALYWYRQSLGQGPEFLIYFQGTGAADDSGLPNDRFFAVRPEGSVSTLKIQRTERGDSAVYLCASSLRPDRAYEQYFGPGTRLTVT.

CDR3 nucleotides: TGTGCCAGCAGTTACCGGGACACCTTACCCTACGAGCAGTACTTC. This translates into CASSYRDTLPYEQYF. V and J are TRBV6-5 and TRBJ2-7, with D possibly TRBD1 on 6 matching bases. Trimming took 2 bases from V and 2 from J, leaving 13 bases between them. The CDR3 extends over 15 amino acids. Germline V gene data show CDR1 as MNHEY and CDR2 as SVGAGI.

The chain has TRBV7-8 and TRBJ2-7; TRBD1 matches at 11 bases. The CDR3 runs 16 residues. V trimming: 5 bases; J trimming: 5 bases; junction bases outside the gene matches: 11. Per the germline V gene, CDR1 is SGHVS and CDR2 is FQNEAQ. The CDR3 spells CASSIGQGAPLDEQYV. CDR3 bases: TGTGCCAGCAGCATCGGACAGGGGGCCCCTTTGGACGAGCAGTACGTC.

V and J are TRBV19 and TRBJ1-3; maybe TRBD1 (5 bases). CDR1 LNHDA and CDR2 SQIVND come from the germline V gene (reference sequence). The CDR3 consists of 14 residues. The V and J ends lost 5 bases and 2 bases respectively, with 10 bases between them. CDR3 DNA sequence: TGTGCCAGTAGTCTGAAAGGGGCTGGAAACACCATATATTTT. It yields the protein CASSLKGAGNTIYF.

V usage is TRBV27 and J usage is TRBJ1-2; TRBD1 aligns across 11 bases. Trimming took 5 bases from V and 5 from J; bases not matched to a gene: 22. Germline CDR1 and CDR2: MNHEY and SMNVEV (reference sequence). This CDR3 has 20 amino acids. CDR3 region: CASSRSDRGQLPPFFYGYTF. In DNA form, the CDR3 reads TGTGCCAGCAGTCGTTCGGACAGGGGGCAATTACCCCCTTTTTTTTATGGCTACACCTTC.

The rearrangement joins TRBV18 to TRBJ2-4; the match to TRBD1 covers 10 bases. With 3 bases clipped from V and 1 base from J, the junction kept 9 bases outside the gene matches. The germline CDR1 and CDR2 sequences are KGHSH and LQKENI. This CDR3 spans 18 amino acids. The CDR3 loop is CASSPRQGAGSAKNIQYF. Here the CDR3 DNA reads TGTGCCAGCTCACCCCGACAGGGGGCAGGATCGGCCAAAAACATTCAGTACTTC.

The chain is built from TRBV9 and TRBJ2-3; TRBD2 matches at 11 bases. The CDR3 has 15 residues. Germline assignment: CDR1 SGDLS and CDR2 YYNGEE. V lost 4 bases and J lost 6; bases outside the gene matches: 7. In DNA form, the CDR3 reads TGTGCCAGCAGCCCATTAGCGGGGGGGCCCGATACGCAGTATTTT. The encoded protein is CASSPLAGGPDTQYF.

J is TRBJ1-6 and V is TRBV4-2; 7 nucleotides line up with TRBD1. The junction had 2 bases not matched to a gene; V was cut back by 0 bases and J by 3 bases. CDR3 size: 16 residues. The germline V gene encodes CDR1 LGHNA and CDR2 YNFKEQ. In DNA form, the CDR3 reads TGTGCCAGCAGCCAAGATCGGACAGGCTATAATTCACCCCTCCACTTT. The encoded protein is CASSQDRTGYNSPLHF.